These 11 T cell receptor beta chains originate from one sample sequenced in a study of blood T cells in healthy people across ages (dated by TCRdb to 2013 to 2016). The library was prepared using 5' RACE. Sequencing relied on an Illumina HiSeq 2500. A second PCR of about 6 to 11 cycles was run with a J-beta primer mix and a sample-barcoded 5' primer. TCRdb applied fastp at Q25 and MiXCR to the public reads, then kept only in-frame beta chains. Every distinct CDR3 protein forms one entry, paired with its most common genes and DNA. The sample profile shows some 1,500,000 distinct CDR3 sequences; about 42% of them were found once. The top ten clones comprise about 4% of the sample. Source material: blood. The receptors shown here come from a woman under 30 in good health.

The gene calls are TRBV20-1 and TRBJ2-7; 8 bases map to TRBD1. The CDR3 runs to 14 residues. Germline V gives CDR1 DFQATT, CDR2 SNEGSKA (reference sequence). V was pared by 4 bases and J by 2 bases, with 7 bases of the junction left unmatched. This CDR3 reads CSATLLQGAYEQYF. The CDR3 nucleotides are TGCAGTGCTACGCTCCTACAGGGGGCCTACGAGCAGTACTTC.

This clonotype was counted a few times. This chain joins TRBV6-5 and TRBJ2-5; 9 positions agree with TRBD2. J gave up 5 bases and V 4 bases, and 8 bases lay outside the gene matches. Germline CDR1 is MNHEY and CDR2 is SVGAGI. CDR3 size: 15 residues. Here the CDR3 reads CASSFRGRAGETQYF. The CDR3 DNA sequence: TGTGCCAGCAGTTTTCGCGGGAGGGCGGGTGAGACCCAGTACTTC.

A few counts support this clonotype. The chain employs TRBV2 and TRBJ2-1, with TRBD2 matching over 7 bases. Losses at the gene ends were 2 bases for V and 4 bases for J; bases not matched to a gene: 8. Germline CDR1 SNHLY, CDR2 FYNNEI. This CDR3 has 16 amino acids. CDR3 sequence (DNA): TGTGCCAGCAGTGAACGTGGGGGGGGGTTGTACAATGAGCAGTTCTTC. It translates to CASSERGGGLYNEQFF.

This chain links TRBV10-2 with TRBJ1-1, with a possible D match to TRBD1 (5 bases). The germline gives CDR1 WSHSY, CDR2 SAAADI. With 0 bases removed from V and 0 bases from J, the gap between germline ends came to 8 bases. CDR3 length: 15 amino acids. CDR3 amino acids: CASSESRRVNTEAFF. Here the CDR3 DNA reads TGCGCCAGCAGTGAGTCCCGCAGGGTGAACACTGAAGCTTTCTTT.

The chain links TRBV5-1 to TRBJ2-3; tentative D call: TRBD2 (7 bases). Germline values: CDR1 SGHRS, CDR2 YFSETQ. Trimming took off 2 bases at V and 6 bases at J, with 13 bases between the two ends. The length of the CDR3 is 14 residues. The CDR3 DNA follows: TGCGCCAGCAGCTTCGGGGGGCCGGCCGATACGCAGTATTTT. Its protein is CASSFGGPADTQYF.

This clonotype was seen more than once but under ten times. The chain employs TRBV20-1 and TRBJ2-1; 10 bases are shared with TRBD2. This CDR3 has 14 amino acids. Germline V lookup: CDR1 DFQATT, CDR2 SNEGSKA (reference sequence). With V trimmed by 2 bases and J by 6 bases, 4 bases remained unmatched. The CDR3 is CSARRPSGSNEQFF. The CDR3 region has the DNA TGCAGTGCTAGAAGGCCTAGCGGGAGCAATGAGCAGTTCTTC.

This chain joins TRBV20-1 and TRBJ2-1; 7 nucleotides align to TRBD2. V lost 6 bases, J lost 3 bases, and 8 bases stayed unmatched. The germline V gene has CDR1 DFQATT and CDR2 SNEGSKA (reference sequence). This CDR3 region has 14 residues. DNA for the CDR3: TGCAGTGCACAGACGGCTAGCGGCTACAATGAGCAGTTCTTC. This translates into CSAQTASGYNEQFF.

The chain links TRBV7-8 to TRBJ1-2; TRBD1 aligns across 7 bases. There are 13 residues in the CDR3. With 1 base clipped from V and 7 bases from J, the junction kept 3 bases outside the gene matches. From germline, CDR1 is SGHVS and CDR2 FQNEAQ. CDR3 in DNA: TGTGCCAGCAGCTTAGAACAGGGGAGTGGCTACACCTTC. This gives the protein CASSLEQGSGYTF.

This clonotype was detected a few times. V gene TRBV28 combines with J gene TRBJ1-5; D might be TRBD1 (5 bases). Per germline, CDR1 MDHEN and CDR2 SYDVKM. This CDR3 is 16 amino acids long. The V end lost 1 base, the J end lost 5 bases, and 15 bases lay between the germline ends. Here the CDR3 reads CASSLSGGSIHQPQHF. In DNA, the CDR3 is TGTGCCAGCAGTTTATCGGGGGGGTCAATACATCAGCCCCAGCATTTT. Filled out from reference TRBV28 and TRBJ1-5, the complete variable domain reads DVKVTQSSRYLVKRTGEKVFLECVQDMDHENMFWYRQDPGLGLRLIYFSYDVKMKEKGDIPEGYSVSREKKERFSLILESASTNQTSMYLCASSLSGGSIHQPQHFGDGTRLSIL.

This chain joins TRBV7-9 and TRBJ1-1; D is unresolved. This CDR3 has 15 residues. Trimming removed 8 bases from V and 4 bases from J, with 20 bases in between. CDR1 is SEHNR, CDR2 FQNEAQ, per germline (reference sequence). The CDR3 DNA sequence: TGTGCCAGCGGTAAGACGAGGCCCCTCGGCACTGAAGCTTTCTTT. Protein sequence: CASGKTRPLGTEAFF.

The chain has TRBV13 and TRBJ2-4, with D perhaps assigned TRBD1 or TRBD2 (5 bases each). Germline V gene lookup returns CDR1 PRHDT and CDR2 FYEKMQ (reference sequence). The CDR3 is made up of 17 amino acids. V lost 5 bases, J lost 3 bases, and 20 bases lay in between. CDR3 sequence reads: CASSRTREGTDKNIQYF. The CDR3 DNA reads TGTGCCAGCAGCCGCACCCGGGAAGGGACCGACAAAAACATTCAGTACTTC.